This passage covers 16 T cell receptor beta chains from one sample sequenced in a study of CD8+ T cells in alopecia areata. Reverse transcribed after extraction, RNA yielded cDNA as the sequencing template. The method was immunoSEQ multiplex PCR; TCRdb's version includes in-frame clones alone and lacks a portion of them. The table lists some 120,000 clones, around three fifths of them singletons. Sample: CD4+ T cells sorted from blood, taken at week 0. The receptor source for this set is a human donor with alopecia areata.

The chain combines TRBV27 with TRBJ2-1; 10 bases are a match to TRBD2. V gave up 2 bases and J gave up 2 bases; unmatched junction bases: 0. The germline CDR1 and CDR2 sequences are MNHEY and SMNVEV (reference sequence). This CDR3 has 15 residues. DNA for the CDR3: TGTGCCAGCAGTTTAAGCGGGAGGGCCTACAATGAGCAGTTCTTC. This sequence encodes CASSLSGRAYNEQFF.

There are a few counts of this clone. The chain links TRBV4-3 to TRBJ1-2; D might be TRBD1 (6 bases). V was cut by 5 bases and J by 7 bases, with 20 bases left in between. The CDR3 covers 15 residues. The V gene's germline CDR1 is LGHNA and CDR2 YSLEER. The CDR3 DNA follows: TGCGCCAGCAGCGGAGGGGGGGGCGCTTATTCTGGCTACACCTTC. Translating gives CASSGGGGAYSGYTF.

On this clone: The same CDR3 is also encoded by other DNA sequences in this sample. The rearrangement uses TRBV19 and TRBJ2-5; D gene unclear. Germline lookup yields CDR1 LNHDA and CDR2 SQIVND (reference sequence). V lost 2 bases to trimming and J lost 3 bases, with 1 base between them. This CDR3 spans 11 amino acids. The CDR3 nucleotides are TGTGCCAGTAGTATAAAAGAGACCCAGTACTTC. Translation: CASSIKETQYF.

CDR3 protein: CASSRGTGNYNEQFF. The DNA for the CDR3 is TGTGCCAGCAGCCGTGGGACAGGGAACTACAATGAGCAGTTCTTC. The gene calls are TRBV7-7 and TRBJ2-1; 9 bases are shared with TRBD1. V gave up 5 bases and J gave up 3 bases; unmatched junction bases: 5. Germline CDR1 and CDR2: SSHAT and FNYEAQ (reference sequence). This CDR3 comprises 15 residues.

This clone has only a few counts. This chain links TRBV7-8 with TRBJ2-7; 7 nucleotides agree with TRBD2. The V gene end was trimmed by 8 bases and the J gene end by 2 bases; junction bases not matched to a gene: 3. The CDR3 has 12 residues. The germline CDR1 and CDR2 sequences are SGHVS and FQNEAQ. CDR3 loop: CASGLEAYEQYF. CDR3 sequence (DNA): TGTGCCAGCGGACTAGAGGCCTACGAGCAGTACTTC.

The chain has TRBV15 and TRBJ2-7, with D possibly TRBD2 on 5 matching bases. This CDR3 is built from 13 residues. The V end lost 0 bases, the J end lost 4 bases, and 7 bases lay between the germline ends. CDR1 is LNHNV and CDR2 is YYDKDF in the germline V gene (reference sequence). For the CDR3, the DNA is TGTGCCACCAGCAGAGATGAGGGATACGAGCAGTACTTC. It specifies CATSRDEGYEQYF.

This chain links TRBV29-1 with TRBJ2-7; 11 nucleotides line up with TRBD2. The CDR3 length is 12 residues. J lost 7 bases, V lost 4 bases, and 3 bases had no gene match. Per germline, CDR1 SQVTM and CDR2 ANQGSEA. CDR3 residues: CSVVAGGLEQYF. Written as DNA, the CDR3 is TGCAGCGTTGTAGCGGGGGGGCTTGAGCAGTACTTC.

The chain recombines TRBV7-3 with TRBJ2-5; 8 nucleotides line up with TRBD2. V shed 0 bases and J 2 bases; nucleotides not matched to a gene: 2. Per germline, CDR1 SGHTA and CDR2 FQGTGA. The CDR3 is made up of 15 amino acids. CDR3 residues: CASSLTASGQETQYF. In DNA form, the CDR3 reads TGTGCCAGCAGCTTAACGGCTAGCGGGCAAGAGACCCAGTACTTC.

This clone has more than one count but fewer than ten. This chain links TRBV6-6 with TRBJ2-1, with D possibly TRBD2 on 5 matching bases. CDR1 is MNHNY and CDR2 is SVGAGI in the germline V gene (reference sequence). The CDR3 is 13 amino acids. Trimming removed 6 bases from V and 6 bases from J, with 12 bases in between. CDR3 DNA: TGTGCCAGCAGCCTGGGGAGAGTCAATGAGCAGTTCTTC. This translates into CASSLGRVNEQFF.

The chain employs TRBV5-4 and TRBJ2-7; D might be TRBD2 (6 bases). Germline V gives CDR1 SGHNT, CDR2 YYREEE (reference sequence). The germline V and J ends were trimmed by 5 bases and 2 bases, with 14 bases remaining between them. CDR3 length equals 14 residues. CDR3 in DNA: TGTGCCAGCAGTAACTTGTCGGGAGCCTACGAGCAGTACTTC. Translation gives CASSNLSGAYEQYF.

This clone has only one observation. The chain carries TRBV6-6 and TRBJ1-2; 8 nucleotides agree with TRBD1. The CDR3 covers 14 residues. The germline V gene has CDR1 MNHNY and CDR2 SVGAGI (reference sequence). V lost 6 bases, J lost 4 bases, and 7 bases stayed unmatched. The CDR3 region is CASSPGGQGYGYTF. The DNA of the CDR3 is TGTGCCAGCAGCCCAGGCGGACAGGGCTATGGCTACACCTTC.

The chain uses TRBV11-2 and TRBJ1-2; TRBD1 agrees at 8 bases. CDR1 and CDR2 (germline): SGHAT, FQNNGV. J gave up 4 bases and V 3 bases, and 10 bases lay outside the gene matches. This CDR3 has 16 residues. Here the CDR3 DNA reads TGTGCCAGCAGCTTTCAGCAGGGGGCTTTCGGCTATGGCTACACCTTC. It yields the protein CASSFQQGAFGYGYTF.

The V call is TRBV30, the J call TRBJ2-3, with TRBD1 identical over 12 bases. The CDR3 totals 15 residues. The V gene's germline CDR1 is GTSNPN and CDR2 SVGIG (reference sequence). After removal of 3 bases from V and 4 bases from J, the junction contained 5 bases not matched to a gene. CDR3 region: CAWSAGTGGADTQYF. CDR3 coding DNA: TGTGCCTGGAGCGCCGGGACAGGGGGCGCAGATACGCAGTATTTT.

In DNA, the CDR3 is TGTGCCAGCAGTTTTAACAGGGGAACCGAAAAACTGTTTTTT. Its protein product is CASSFNRGTEKLFF. The rearrangement links TRBV27 to TRBJ1-4, with 7 positions matching TRBD1. Germline V gives CDR1 MNHEY, CDR2 SMNVEV (reference sequence). This CDR3 has 14 residues. V was pared by 3 bases and J by 8 bases, with 6 bases of the junction left unmatched.

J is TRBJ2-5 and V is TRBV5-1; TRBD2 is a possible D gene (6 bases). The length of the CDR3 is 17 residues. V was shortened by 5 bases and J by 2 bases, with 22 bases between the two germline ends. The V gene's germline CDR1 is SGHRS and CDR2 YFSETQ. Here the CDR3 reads CASSRNGASALQETQYF. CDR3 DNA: TGCGCCAGCAGTCGAAATGGGGCTAGCGCCTTGCAAGAGACCCAGTACTTC.

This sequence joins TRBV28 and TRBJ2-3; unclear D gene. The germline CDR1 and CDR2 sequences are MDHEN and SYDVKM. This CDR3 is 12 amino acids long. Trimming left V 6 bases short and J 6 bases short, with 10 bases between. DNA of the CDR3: TGTGCCAGCAGCCCACCCGAGGATACGCAGTATTTT. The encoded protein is CASSPPEDTQYF.